This TCR beta chain came from a study of blood T cells in healthy people across ages. A remark on this clonotype: Its antigen remains unknown.

Healthy individuals of Caucasian origin from Russia, aged roughly 6 to 95, served as donors. Through a sample-barcoded 5' primer and a J-beta primer mix, a second PCR was run for roughly 6 to 12 cycles. Per sample, CDR3-containing paired-end reads numbered at least 2.5 million. MiXCR, run by TCRdb on the 5' RACE reads, gives a single entry per CDR3 protein. The sample yields 600,000 or so distinct CDR3 sequences, under 30% seen once. Regarding the study as a whole: Older age went with lower TCR beta diversity per million T cells, in a roughly linear way.

The sequenced sample consisted of blood. The origin of this receptor is a woman aged 80 or over in good health.

CDR3 loop: CASSPGDRAYEQYF. CDR3 in DNA: TGCGCCAGCAGCCCAGGGGACAGAGCCTACGAGCAGTACTTC. The V call is TRBV5-1, the J call TRBJ2-7, with 7 bases aligning to TRBD1. With V trimmed by 4 bases and J by 2 bases, 6 bases remained unmatched. Germline V gene data show CDR1 as SGHRS and CDR2 as YFSETQ. The CDR3 loop spans 14 amino acids.